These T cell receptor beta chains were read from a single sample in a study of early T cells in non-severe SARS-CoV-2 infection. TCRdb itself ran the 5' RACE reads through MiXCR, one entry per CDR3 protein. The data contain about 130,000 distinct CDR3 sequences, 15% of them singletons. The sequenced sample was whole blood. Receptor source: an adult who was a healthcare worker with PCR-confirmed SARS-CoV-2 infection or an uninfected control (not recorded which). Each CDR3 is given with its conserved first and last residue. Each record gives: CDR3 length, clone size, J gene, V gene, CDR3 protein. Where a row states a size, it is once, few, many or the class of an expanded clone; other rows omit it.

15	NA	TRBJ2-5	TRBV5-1	CASSLGTGLKETQYF
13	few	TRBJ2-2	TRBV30	CAWNYQNTGELFF
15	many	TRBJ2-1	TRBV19	CASSTLRGGYNEQFF
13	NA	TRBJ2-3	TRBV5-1	CASSFGPTDTQYF
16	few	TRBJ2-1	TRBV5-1	CASSLTSGGQFNEQFF
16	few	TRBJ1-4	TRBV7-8	CASTPGTDATNEKLFF
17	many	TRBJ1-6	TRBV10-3	CAISESGGLKFNSPLHF
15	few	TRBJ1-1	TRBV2	CASSSKNRYNTEAFF
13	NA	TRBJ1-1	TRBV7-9	CASSLPLDTEAFF
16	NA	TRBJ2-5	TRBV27	CASSSPRQGAKETQYF
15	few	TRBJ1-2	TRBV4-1	CASSQDHEGNYGYTF
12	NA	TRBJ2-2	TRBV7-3	CASSLTSGELFF
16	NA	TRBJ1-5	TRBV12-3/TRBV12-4	CASSLARWGARQPQHF
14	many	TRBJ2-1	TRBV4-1	CASSQTGTSDEQFF
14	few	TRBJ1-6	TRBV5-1	CASSFGQINSPLHF
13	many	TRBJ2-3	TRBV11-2	CASTLGGTDTQYF
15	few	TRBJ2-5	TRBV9	CASSVVSGYQETQYF
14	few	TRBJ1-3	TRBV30	CAWTGGWSGNTIYF
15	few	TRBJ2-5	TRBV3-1	CASSPSARGEETQYF
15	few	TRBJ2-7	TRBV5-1	CASSRPGQTAHEQYF
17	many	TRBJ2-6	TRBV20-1	CSAYEDNTPSGANVLTF
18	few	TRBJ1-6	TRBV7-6	CASSLGEPAPANNSPLHF
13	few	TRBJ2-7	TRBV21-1	CASSKRRFYEQYF
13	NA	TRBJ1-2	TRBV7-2	CASSTAGLYGYTF
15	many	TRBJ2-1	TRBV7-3	CASSLTQGTYNEQFF
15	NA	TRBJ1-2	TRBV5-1	CASSLYSDRDYSYTF
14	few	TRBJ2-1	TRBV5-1	CASSIRLAGNEQFF